This is a list of T cell receptor beta chains from one sample in a study of cytomegalovirus exposure and HLA in healthy donors. Measured with immunoSEQ multiplex PCR; TCRdb has only the in-frame clones, and not every one. The sample lists about 180,000 clones; 70% to 85% were seen once. The sequenced sample consisted of PBMCs. Every receptor here comes from a man between 18 and 35 years old in good health and CMV-seronegative. CDR3s include the opening cysteine and the closing phenylalanine or tryptophan. D genes are given only for firm matches. The size of a clone is reported for some rows only, either as once, few or many, or as a class for expanded clones.

>TRBV19|.|TRBJ1-5|TRBD1|15
TGTGCCAGTAGTATAGATGGACAGGGTGCTCAGCCCCAGCATTTT
CASSIDGQGAQPQHF
>TRBV4-3|.|TRBJ2-2|TRBD2|16
TGCGCCAGCAGCCAAGAGGGGGTAGCGGGCACCGGGGAGCTGTTTTTT
CASSQEGVAGTGELFF
>TRBV9|.|TRBJ2-5|.|15
TGTGCCAGCAGTCTAGGGTCCAGGGCAATAGAGACCCAGTACTTC
CASSLGSRAIETQYF
>TRBV4-3|few|TRBJ2-5|.|16
TGCGCCAGCAGCCAAGTTTACAGGGGAGGCCAAGAGACCCAGTACTTC
CASSQVYRGGQETQYF
>TRBV30|.|TRBJ2-7|.|14
TGTGCCTATGGGGGCAGGGGGGCCTCCTACGAGCAGTACTTC
CAYGGRGASYEQYF
>TRBV27|.|TRBJ2-7|.|14
TGTGCCAGCACCACAGGGTCTTGGCCCTACGAGCAGTACTTC
CASTTGSWPYEQYF
>TRBV29-1|.|TRBJ2-2|.|13
TGCAGCGTTGCCCCAGATCCAAGCGGGGAGCTGTTTTTT
CSVAPDPSGELFF
>TRBV7-8|.|TRBJ1-2|.|19
TGTGCCAGCAGCTCACGTAGGGGGTTGTTGGCAGGCCGAAACTATGGCTACACCTTC
CASSSRRGLLAGRNYGYTF
>TRBV6-5|.|TRBJ1-2|TRBD1|13
TGTGCCAGCAGCCGAGGACAGGGGAATGGCTACACCTTC
CASSRGQGNGYTF
>TRBV25-1|.|TRBJ1-5|.|14
TGTGCCAGCAGTGAAGTCGGGGAGGGGCAGCCCCAGCATTTT
CASSEVGEGQPQHF
>TRBV28|.|TRBJ1-5|.|15
TGTGCCAGCAGTTTGTGGCCGGGTATCCTTCAGCCCCAGCATTTT
CASSLWPGILQPQHF
>TRBV11-2|few|TRBJ2-2|.|13
TGTGCCAGCAGCTTCTCGAACACCGGGGAGCTGTTTTTT
CASSFSNTGELFF
>TRBV19|.|TRBJ2-7|TRBD1|15
TGTGCCAGTAGTATAGCCGGGACAGGGGGCTTCGAGCAGTACTTC
CASSIAGTGGFEQYF
>TRBV7-2|.|TRBJ2-2|.|16
TGTGCCAGCAGCTTATGGGACGGGGGGAACACCGGGGAGCTGTTTTTT
CASSLWDGGNTGELFF
>TRBV7-2|.|TRBJ2-1|TRBD1|16
TGTGCCAGCAGCTTAGATGGGACAGGGTATTGGGATGAGCAGTTCTTC
CASSLDGTGYWDEQFF
>TRBV5-6|.|TRBJ2-3|TRBD2|18
TGTGCCAGCAGCCGTCGACCGGGACTAGGGAGGGGCACAGATACGCAGTATTTT
CASSRRPGLGRGTDTQYF
>TRBV4-2|few|TRBJ2-3|TRBD2|17
TGTGCCAGCAGCCAGAGGGGACTAGCAACTAGCACAGATACGCAGTATTTT
CASSQRGLATSTDTQYF
>TRBV15|.|TRBJ2-3|TRBD2|15
TGTGCCACCAGCAGATGGGGGGGGAACACAGATACGCAGTATTTT
CATSRWGGNTDTQYF
>TRBV10-2|few|TRBJ2-7|TRBD2|14
TGCGCCAGCAGTGGACTAGCGGGGGACTACGAGCAGTACTTC
CASSGLAGDYEQYF
>TRBV7-9|.|TRBJ2-7|TRBD2|14
TGTGCCAGCAGCGGAGCGGGAGCTCCCTACGAGCAGTACTTC
CASSGAGAPYEQYF
>TRBV7-3|.|TRBJ2-5|TRBD2|18
TGTGCCAGCAGCTTATCCGTTGTCTTAGCGGGGGATCAAGAGACCCAGTACTTC
CASSLSVVLAGDQETQYF
>TRBV7-9|.|TRBJ1-2|TRBD1|16
TGTGCCAGCAGCTCTGGGAGGAAGGGGGCCCTCTATGGCTACACCTTC
CASSSGRKGALYGYTF
>TRBV9|.|TRBJ2-5|TRBD2|16
TGTGCCAGCAGCCCCGGGGTCCCAGCGGGGGGCGAGACCCAGTACTTC
CASSPGVPAGGETQYF
>TRBV19|.|TRBJ1-2|TRBD1|14
TGTGCCAGTAGGACGACAGGGGAGCTCTATGGCTACACCTTC
CASRTTGELYGYTF
>TRBV11-3|.|TRBJ2-5|TRBD2|16
TGTGCCAGCAGCTTCCCGGGACTAGCGGAGCAAGAGACCCAGTACTTC
CASSFPGLAEQETQYF
>TRBV5-1|.|TRBJ2-1|TRBD2|16
TGCGCCAGCAGCTTGTTTCCCCCGGGGGGATACAATGAGCAGTTCTTC
CASSLFPPGGYNEQFF
>TRBV4-2|.|TRBJ2-7|TRBD2|15
TGTGCCAGCAGCCCCCACGTTAGCGGGGGATACGAGCAGTACTTC
CASSPHVSGGYEQYF
>TRBV27|.|TRBJ2-7|.|14
TGTGCCAGCATGGGGGGTAGCGTGTCCTACGAGCAGTACTTC
CASMGGSVSYEQYF
>TRBV15|.|TRBJ2-5|.|18
TGTGCCACCAGCAGAGTTCGGCAGGGACAAGCTTACCAAGAGACCCAGTACTTC
CATSRVRQGQAYQETQYF
>TRBV4-3|.|TRBJ1-4|TRBD1|17
TGCGCCAGCAGCCAGGGGCCCCCGGGACAGGGGACTGAAAAACTGTTTTTT
CASSQGPPGQGTEKLFF
>TRBV7-2|.|TRBJ2-1|.|18
TGTGCCAGCAGCTCACCGCCGGGGATAGCCCCCCCCTACAATGAGCAGTTCTTC
CASSSPPGIAPPYNEQFF
>TRBV7-9|few|TRBJ2-1|.|15
TGTGCCAGCAGCTTAGACGGGAGTCTCTACAATGAGCAGTTCTTC
CASSLDGSLYNEQFF
>TRBV4-1|.|TRBJ2-7|.|15
TGCGCCAGCAGCCAAGCGGGGGACCCCTATTCAGAGCAGTACTTC
CASSQAGDPYSEQYF
>TRBV30|.|TRBJ2-5|TRBD1|13
TGTGCCTGGAGTTTCAGGGGGCAGGAGACCCAGTACTTC
CAWSFRGQETQYF
>TRBV4-2|.|TRBJ2-7|TRBD1|16
TGTGCCAGCAGCCAAGATTTGCGGACAGGGTCGGACGAGCAGTACTTC
CASSQDLRTGSDEQYF
>TRBV6-5|.|TRBJ1-1|.|15
TGTGCCAGCAGTTACTCCAGGGGAAGTGGAACTGAAGCTTTCTTT
CASSYSRGSGTEAFF
>TRBV27|.|TRBJ2-7|TRBD1|15
TGTGCCAGCAGTTCGGACAGGGGTTTTTTGTACGAGCAGTACTTC
CASSSDRGFLYEQYF
>TRBV29-1|.|TRBJ2-5|.|11
TGCAGCGGAGGGCCTCAAGAGACCCAGTACTTC
CSGGPQETQYF
>TRBV2|.|TRBJ1-2|TRBD1|15
TGTGCCAGCAGTGAAAGTAGGGGGCGCTTGGTAGGCTACACCTTC
CASSESRGRLVGYTF
>TRBV18|.|TRBJ2-5|TRBD1|13
TGTGCCAGCTCGCGTCGACAGGGGGAGACCCAGTACTTC
CASSRRQGETQYF
>TRBV6-5|few|TRBJ1-2|TRBD1|15
TGTGCCAGCAGTTACTCGGGACAGACCTCTAGGAGCTACACCTTC
CASSYSGQTSRSYTF
>TRBV5-8|.|TRBJ2-7|TRBD1|16
TGTGCCAGCAGCTTGGACGGACAGGCGAGCTCCTACGAGCAGTACTTC
CASSLDGQASSYEQYF
>TRBV19|once|TRBJ2-2|.|13
TGTGCCAGTGGAATTCTAGTACCCGGGGAGCTGTTTTTT
CASGILVPGELFF
>TRBV6-1|.|TRBJ1-1|.|12
TGTGCCATAGGGCGGGGGTACACTGAAGCTTTCTTT
CAIGRGYTEAFF
>TRBV27|.|TRBJ2-1|TRBD2|14
TGTGCCAGCAGTAGAGAGGGGACTAGGAATGAGCAGTTCTTC
CASSREGTRNEQFF
>TRBV5-8|few|TRBJ1-2|.|13
TGTGCCAGCAGCTTGGGCAGGGACTATGGCTACACCTTC
CASSLGRDYGYTF
>TRBV4-2|.|TRBJ2-5|TRBD1|13
TGTGCCAGCAGCCCGTCGGGGACAGGGGTGCAGTACTTC
CASSPSGTGVQYF
>TRBV6-5|.|TRBJ2-7|TRBD1|14
TGTGCCAGCAGTATCGGGACAGGGATTTACGAGCAGTACTTC
CASSIGTGIYEQYF
>TRBV19|.|TRBJ1-3|.|15
TGTGCCACCGGGGGAGGTAGAATCACTGGAAACACCATATATTTT
CATGGGRITGNTIYF
>TRBV9|few|TRBJ1-1|.|13
TGTGCCAGCAGCGTAGTATGGAGCACTGAAGCTTTCTTT
CASSVVWSTEAFF
>TRBV11-3|.|TRBJ2-1|.|12
TGTGCCAGCAGCTTAGCTTACAATGAGCAGTTCTTC
CASSLAYNEQFF